Listed below are T cell receptor beta chains from one sample, sequenced in a study of CD8 T cells in ankylosing spondylitis. TCRdb re-called the 5' RACE reads through MiXCR, storing one row per CDR3 protein. The data show nearly 350,000 distinct CDR3 sequences, roughly 14% seen once. The sequencing input was blood, either unsorted or a sorted T cell fraction (not recorded which). These receptors all come from a male donor with ankylosing spondylitis or in good health (not recorded which). Each CDR3 is given with its conserved first and last residue. Fields, in order: V gene, J gene, CDR3 protein.

v_gene: TRBV6-1; j_gene: TRBJ1-5; CDR3aa: CASSEAMGGGHQPQHF
v_gene: TRBV7-9; j_gene: TRBJ2-3; CDR3aa: CASSPDPNRIVATQYF
v_gene: TRBV5-1; j_gene: TRBJ2-2; CDR3aa: CASSRGTVLSNTGELFF
v_gene: TRBV3-1; j_gene: TRBJ2-1; CDR3aa: CASSQDNGGGTYNEQFF
v_gene: TRBV6-5; j_gene: TRBJ2-3; CDR3aa: CASSYRLAASTDTQYF
v_gene: TRBV11-2; j_gene: TRBJ2-7; CDR3aa: CASSLAQGATYEQYF
v_gene: TRBV18; j_gene: TRBJ1-2; CDR3aa: CATGTRDNYGYTF
v_gene: TRBV3-1; j_gene: TRBJ1-2; CDR3aa: CASSQDRFYGYTF
v_gene: TRBV12-3/TRBV12-4; j_gene: TRBJ1-2; CDR3aa: CASSSPKDRLSGYTF
v_gene: TRBV6-2/TRBV6-3; j_gene: TRBJ1-2; CDR3aa: CASNRDGLSNYGYTF
v_gene: TRBV5-1; j_gene: TRBJ2-3; CDR3aa: CASSSGGTSKMNTQYF
v_gene: TRBV7-6; j_gene: TRBJ1-6; CDR3aa: CASSLAPNSPLHF
v_gene: TRBV7-2; j_gene: TRBJ1-2; CDR3aa: CASILGGTGIYGYTF
v_gene: TRBV6-1; j_gene: TRBJ2-1; CDR3aa: CATGWTGARNEQFF
v_gene: TRBV5-6; j_gene: TRBJ1-2; CDR3aa: CASSGGQGVNGYTF
v_gene: TRBV12-3/TRBV12-4; j_gene: TRBJ2-1; CDR3aa: CASTLLAHEQFF
v_gene: TRBV5-1; j_gene: TRBJ2-1; CDR3aa: CASSSETGHEQFF
v_gene: TRBV28; j_gene: TRBJ2-7; CDR3aa: CASSLWSGDYEQYF
v_gene: TRBV3-1; j_gene: TRBJ2-2; CDR3aa: CASSQEGGTNTGELFF
v_gene: TRBV29-1; j_gene: TRBJ2-5; CDR3aa: CSVSAGTGRETQYF
v_gene: TRBV7-2; j_gene: TRBJ2-1; CDR3aa: CASSLLSGVGNEQFF
v_gene: TRBV29-1; j_gene: TRBJ2-3; CDR3aa: CSVLGLGTDTQYF
v_gene: TRBV6-5; j_gene: TRBJ2-7; CDR3aa: CASSYSSAGGSSYEQYF
v_gene: TRBV20-1; j_gene: TRBJ2-3; CDR3aa: CSARIAGGPNTDTQYF
v_gene: TRBV5-1; j_gene: TRBJ2-5; CDR3aa: CASSLDPERGTQYF
v_gene: TRBV6-2/TRBV6-3; j_gene: TRBJ2-1; CDR3aa: CASSSTGASGRYDEQFF
v_gene: TRBV12-3/TRBV12-4; j_gene: TRBJ2-6; CDR3aa: CASSQASGANVLTF
v_gene: TRBV20-1; j_gene: TRBJ2-4; CDR3aa: CSATLAGGLGVKNIQYF
v_gene: TRBV29-1; j_gene: TRBJ2-4; CDR3aa: CSVVGRGAKNIQYF
v_gene: TRBV29-1; j_gene: TRBJ2-3; CDR3aa: CSGTSGLSTDTQYF
v_gene: TRBV5-1; j_gene: TRBJ2-7; CDR3aa: CASSLVNAYEQYF
v_gene: TRBV10-2; j_gene: TRBJ1-4; CDR3aa: CASSAGSQGEKLFF
v_gene: TRBV29-1; j_gene: TRBJ1-1; CDR3aa: CSGSWGQPEAFF
v_gene: TRBV18; j_gene: TRBJ2-3; CDR3aa: CASSPRTGYPDTQYF
v_gene: TRBV11-2; j_gene: TRBJ2-5; CDR3aa: CASSSSGGPQETQYF
v_gene: TRBV12-5; j_gene: TRBJ2-3; CDR3aa: CASGSASSPQYF
v_gene: TRBV7-2; j_gene: TRBJ2-7; CDR3aa: CASSLVGDSSYEQYF
v_gene: TRBV5-1; j_gene: TRBJ2-7; CDR3aa: CASSLNRGSYEQYF